This TCR beta chain was observed in a study of blood T cell repertoires in COVID-19. Original analysis: Estimation of nucleated cell counts relied on the amplification of reference gene primers. Profiled with immunoSEQ multiplex PCR; TCRdb holds only in-frame clones, not every one. That table furnishes V, J and clone size, whereas the DNA furnished D and trimming. The sample shows around 60,000 clones, 81% of them seen only once. This clone was seen a handful of times. CDR3 length: 15 residues. Germline CDR1 WNHNN, CDR2 SYGVQD (reference sequence). Trimming removed 0 bases from V and 7 bases from J; junction bases left unmatched: 3.

The specimen was peripheral blood. J is TRBJ2-1 and V is TRBV10-1; 10 positions match TRBD1. The receptor was isolated from a woman at least 80 years old with active or convalescent COVID-19. This chain's CDR3 is CASSESTGGLNEQFF. CDR3 sequence (DNA): TGCGCCAGCAGTGAGTCGACAGGGGGCCTGAATGAGCAGTTCTTC.